A single sample gave rise to the 20 T cell receptor beta chains below, sequenced in a study of T cell repertoires in cytomegalovirus infection. TCRdb fed the reads into MiXCR, producing one record per CDR3 protein. The sample lists just under 300,000 distinct CDR3 sequences; around 9.6% were seen once. Sample: PBMCs. These receptors were taken from a human donor in good health (CMV status not recorded). Some clones in this sample may be carry-over from other donors' samples.

V gene TRBV20-1 combines with J gene TRBJ2-4, with 10 bases aligning to TRBD2. After removal of 6 bases from V and 7 bases from J, the junction contained 9 bases not matched to a gene. Germline assignment: CDR1 DFQATT and CDR2 SNEGSKA (reference sequence). The CDR3 covers 14 residues. The CDR3 sequence: CSARNSAGGNIQYF. The CDR3 nucleotides are TGCAGTGCGCGAAATTCAGCGGGGGGGAACATTCAGTACTTC.

This clonotype was found many times. J is TRBJ1-1 and V is TRBV14, with 7 bases identical to TRBD1. With V trimmed by 4 bases and J by 5 bases, 7 bases remained unmatched. The V gene's germline CDR1 is SGHDN and CDR2 FVKESK. This CDR3 comprises 14 residues. For the CDR3, the DNA is TGTGCCAGCAGCCCCCAGGGGGGTCGGACTGAAGCTTTCTTT. Its protein product is CASSPQGGRTEAFF.

A note on this clonotype: No conserved phenylalanine or tryptophan ends this CDR3, so it is likely a read error. This chain uses TRBV29-1 with TRBJ1-2; TRBD1 might be the D (5 bases). V was shortened by 8 bases and J by 7 bases, with 20 bases between the two germline ends. This CDR3 has 13 residues. Germline-derived CDR1 and CDR2 are SQVTM and ANQGSEA. This CDR3 reads CSSDSQEFGGYTL. The CDR3 region has the DNA TGCAGCTCGGACTCACAGGAGTTCGGTGGCTACACCTTA.

Ten or more counts support this clonotype. The chain combines TRBV28 with TRBJ1-5; a weak D match, TRBD1 (5 bases). V was cut by 9 bases and J by 7 bases, with 16 bases left in between. The CDR3 totals 13 residues. CDR1 is MDHEN, CDR2 SYDVKM, per germline. CDR3 residues: CASRTGVRQPQHF. CDR3 nucleotides: TGTGCCAGTCGAACAGGCGTCAGGCAGCCCCAGCATTTT.

Ten or more counts support this clonotype. The chain joins TRBV20-1 to TRBJ2-5; 10 positions match TRBD2. The CDR3 length is 16 residues. Losses at the gene ends were 0 bases for V and 2 bases for J; bases not matched to a gene: 6. In germline, CDR1 is DFQATT, CDR2 SNEGSKA (reference sequence). In nucleotides, the CDR3 is TGCAGTGCTAGAGATCTAGCGGGGGCCACTCAAGAGACCCAGTACTTC. It specifies CSARDLAGATQETQYF.

The table lists this clonotype with many counts. The chain employs TRBV11-2 and TRBJ2-5, with TRBD2 matching over 14 bases. J was trimmed by 6 bases and V by 6 bases; bases with no gene match: 9. This CDR3 is 16 amino acids long. Germline CDR1 is SGHAT and CDR2 is FQNNGV. DNA for the CDR3: TGTGCCAGCAGGGAGGGACTAGCGGGGGAAATGAAGACCCAGTACTTC. Its protein product is CASREGLAGEMKTQYF. The complete variable domain, with remaining parts taken from reference TRBV11-2 and TRBJ2-5, reads EAGVAQSPRYKIIEKRQSVAFWCNPISGHATLYWYQQILGQGPKLLIQFQNNGVVDDSQLPKDRFSAERLKGVDSTLKIQPAKLEDSAVYLCASREGLAGEMKTQYFGPGTRLLVL.

This clonotype showed up many times. The chain employs TRBV5-4 and TRBJ2-5; D is unclear. Germline CDR1 and CDR2: SGHNT and YYREEE (reference sequence). The CDR3 runs 13 residues. Trimming pared 1 base from V and 5 bases from J, leaving 9 bases between. In DNA, the CDR3 is TGTGCCAGCAGCTTGATAGCAGGCGAGACCCAGTACTTC. It translates to CASSLIAGETQYF. The variable domain in full, with the rest retrieved from reference TRBV5-4 and TRBJ2-5, is ETGVTQSPTHLIKTRGQQVTLRCSSQSGHNTVSWYQQALGQGPQFIFQYYREEENGRGNFPPRFSGLQFPNYSSELNVNALELDDSALYLCASSLIAGETQYFGPGTRLLVL.

This clonotype was counted at least ten times. The V gene is TRBV7-9, the J gene TRBJ2-4; possibly TRBD2 for D (5 bases). Germline CDR1 and CDR2: SEHNR and FQNEAQ (reference sequence). The CDR3 is 17 amino acids. Trimming left V 3 bases short and J 2 bases short, with 17 bases between. CDR3 protein: CASSFESLSGPKNIQYF. The CDR3 nucleotides read TGTGCCAGCAGCTTTGAGTCCCTAAGCGGCCCCAAAAACATTCAGTACTTC.

This clonotype was seen ten or more times. This chain uses TRBV7-2 with TRBJ2-2; no clear D gene. Looked up from germline, CDR1 is SGHTA and CDR2 is FQGNSA. Trimming took off 1 base at V and 6 bases at J, with 6 bases between the two ends. The CDR3 is 13 residues long. CDR3 sequence (DNA): TGTGCCAGCAGCTTAGGATTCGCCGGGGAGCTGTTTTTT. Its protein is CASSLGFAGELFF. Full variable domain (missing parts from reference TRBV7-2 and TRBJ2-2): GAGVSQSPSNKVTEKGKDVELRCDPISGHTALYWYRQSLGQGLEFLIYFQGNSAPDKSGLPSDRFSAERTGGSVSTLTIQRTQQEDSAVYLCASSLGFAGELFFGEGSRLTVL.

The CDR3 DNA reads as TGTGCCAGCAGTTACCCCCGACAGGGGCTAGATAAGACCCAGTACTTC. Residues: CASSYPRQGLDKTQYF. This chain uses TRBV6-2 or TRBV6-3 with TRBJ2-5; TRBD1 agrees at 8 bases. The CDR3 is 16 amino acids. CDR1 MNHEY and CDR2 SVGEGT come from the germline V gene. J lost 6 bases, V lost 2 bases, and 11 bases had no gene match.

This clonotype showed up many times. The chain links TRBV25-1 to TRBJ2-2, with TRBD2 matching 7 bases. The CDR3 runs 16 residues. Germline V gene data show CDR1 as MGHDK and CDR2 as SYGVNS. With 3 bases clipped from V and 5 bases from J, the junction kept 9 bases outside the gene matches. CDR3 sequence: CASSDFAGDSTGELFF. CDR3 DNA: TGTGCCAGCAGTGACTTTGCGGGGGATAGTACCGGGGAGCTGTTTTTT.

As DNA, the CDR3 is TGCAGTGCTAGTCCGAGTGGGGCTAGCGGGGCGAGGGTGCAGTTCTTC. Translating gives CSASPSGASGARVQFF. V and J are TRBV20-1 and TRBJ2-1; 9 bases align to TRBD2. V lost 3 bases, J lost 12 bases, and 18 bases stayed unmatched. In germline, CDR1 is DFQATT, CDR2 SNEGSKA (reference sequence). The CDR3 totals 16 residues.

The chain recombines TRBV2 with TRBJ2-6, with no clear D. CDR3 length: 14 residues. From germline, CDR1 is SNHLY and CDR2 FYNNEI. Trimming left V 4 bases short and J 2 bases short, with 6 bases between. The CDR3 protein is CASSGGAGANVLTF. CDR3 DNA sequence: TGTGCCAGCAGTGGGGGTGCTGGGGCCAACGTCCTGACTTTC.

This clonotype was observed many times. The rearrangement joins TRBV6-6 to TRBJ2-7, with 7 bases fitting TRBD1. Trimming at V came to 4 bases and at J to 5 bases, leaving 5 bases not matched to a gene. CDR1 and CDR2 (germline): MNHNY, SVGAGI (reference sequence). The CDR3 consists of 13 residues. CDR3: CASSLRTGDEQYV. The CDR3 region has the DNA TGTGCCAGCAGTTTGAGGACAGGCGACGAGCAGTACGTC.

This clonotype has a count of ten or more. The CDR3 loop is CASSLGQRVDEQYF. As DNA, the CDR3 is TGCGCCAGCAGCTTGGGACAGAGGGTCGACGAGCAGTACTTC. J is TRBJ2-7 and V is TRBV5-1; D is possibly TRBD1 or TRBD2 (5 bases each). Germline lookup yields CDR1 SGHRS and CDR2 YFSETQ. This CDR3 is built from 14 residues. Trimming stripped 0 bases from V and 5 bases from J, with 12 bases between.

The chain is built from TRBV10-1 and TRBJ2-7; D may be TRBD1 (6 bases). Germline lookup yields CDR1 WNHNN and CDR2 SYGVQD (reference sequence). This CDR3 spans 14 amino acids. V was pared by 7 bases and J by 2 bases, with 15 bases between. CDR3 nucleotides: TGCGCCAGCAAACGAGGACAGCGACCCTACGAGCAGTACTTC. This sequence encodes CASKRGQRPYEQYF.

This clonotype was found many times. The rearrangement uses TRBV6-1 and TRBJ1-1; no definite D call. Germline CDR1 is MNHNS and CDR2 is SASEGT. The CDR3 spans 14 residues. The germline V and J ends were trimmed by 1 base and 9 bases, with 15 bases remaining between them. CDR3 bases: TGTGCCAGCAGTGAAGTACTGGCGGAGGTTAAAGCTTTCTTT. Translating gives CASSEVLAEVKAFF.

There are many counts of this clonotype. The CDR3 coding sequence is TGTGCCATCAGTGAGTACGGGACAGCTGGGGCGCAGTACGTC. Amino acid sequence: CAISEYGTAGAQYV. V is TRBV10-3 and J is TRBJ2-7, with 7 positions matching TRBD1. The junction had 9 bases not matched to a gene; V was cut back by 1 base and J by 9 bases. Per germline, CDR1 ENHRY and CDR2 SYGVKD. This CDR3 is built from 14 residues.

This clonotype was recorded many times. This chain uses TRBV7-2 with TRBJ2-4; 13 nucleotides line up with TRBD2. V gave up 6 bases and J gave up 3 bases; unmatched junction bases: 8. The CDR3 spans 17 residues. Germline V lookup: CDR1 SGHTA, CDR2 FQGNSA. The CDR3 is CASSPWTSGGRKNIQYF. DNA for the CDR3: TGTGCCAGCAGTCCATGGACTAGCGGGGGCCGCAAAAACATTCAGTACTTC.

This clonotype was seen repeatedly, ten times or more. This chain joins TRBV6-6 and TRBJ2-5; 12 positions agree with TRBD2. The V segment lost 2 bases and the J segment 5 bases; nucleotides outside the gene matches: 9. The germline CDR1 and CDR2 sequences are MNHNY and SVGAGI (reference sequence). The CDR3 is 17 amino acids. The CDR3: CASSYLAGGDLVETQYF. The CDR3 bases are TGTGCCAGCAGTTACCTAGCGGGGGGGGATTTAGTGGAGACCCAGTACTTC.